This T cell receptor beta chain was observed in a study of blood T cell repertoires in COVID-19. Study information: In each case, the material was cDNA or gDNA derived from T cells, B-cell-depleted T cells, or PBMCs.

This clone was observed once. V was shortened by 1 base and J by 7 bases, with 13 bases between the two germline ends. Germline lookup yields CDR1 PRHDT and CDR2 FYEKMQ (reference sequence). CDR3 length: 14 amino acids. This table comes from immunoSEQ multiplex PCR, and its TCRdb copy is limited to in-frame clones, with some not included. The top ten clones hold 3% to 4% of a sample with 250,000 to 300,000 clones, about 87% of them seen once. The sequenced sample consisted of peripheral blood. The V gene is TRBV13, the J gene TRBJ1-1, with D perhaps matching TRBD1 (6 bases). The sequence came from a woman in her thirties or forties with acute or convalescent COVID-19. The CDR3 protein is CASSLVQGRIEAFF. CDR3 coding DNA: TGTGCCAGCAGCTTAGTTCAGGGGCGTATTGAAGCTTTCTTT. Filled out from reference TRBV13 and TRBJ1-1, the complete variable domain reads AAGVIQSPRHLIKEKRETATLKCYPIPRHDTVYWYQQGPGQDPQFLISFYEKMQSDKGSIPDRFSAQQFSDYHSELNMSSLELGDSALYFCASSLVQGRIEAFFGQGTRLTVV.